This T cell receptor beta chain was captured by sequencing in a study of CXCR3-negative and CXCR3-positive naive CD8 T cells. Study-wide points: Similar TRBV-TRBJ usage was seen in naive cells (both CXCR3-negative and CXCR3-positive), but memory cells differed. Naive subsets were similarly diverse, while memory CD8+ repertoires were much less diverse.

There are 16 residues in the CDR3. CDR1 and CDR2 from the germline V gene are MNHEY and SVGAGI. A remark on this clonotype: What it binds is not known.

Identification of naive CD8+ T cells rested on CD45RO-CCR7+CD27+CD95- status. UMI-labeled TRB cDNA libraries were prepared by 5' RACE. One entry per CDR3 protein, without DNA, is what TCRdb gives after re-calling the 5' RACE reads. The table lists about 62,000 distinct CDR3 sequences. The source material was naive CXCR3- CD8+ T cells from blood. Subset described: CD45RO-CCR7+CD27+CD95- naive CD8+ T cells lacking CXCR3 (TNR3-). The rearrangement joins TRBV6-5 to TRBJ1-6; the D call of TRBD1 rests on TCRdb alone, since no DNA is present to check it. This sequence was found in a human donor in good health. Some clones in this sample may be carry-over from other donors' samples. The CDR3 protein is CASSYGEATGSAPLHF.